This TCR beta chain was profiled in a study of cytomegalovirus exposure and HLA in healthy donors. The study's findings and limits: In vitro testing confirmed a few CMV-associated chains as specific for CMV antigens.

The primer mix had 60 Vbeta and 13 Jbeta primers. Sequencing was performed with immunoSEQ multiplex PCR; in TCRdb, only in-frame clones are kept and a portion is missing. The repertoire holds around 38,000 clones, around three fifths seen once, with about 17% in the top ten. Turning to this clone: Antigen unknown.

CDR1 and CDR2 from the germline V gene are SGHVS and FNYEAQ. Germline trimming cut 2 bases from V and 3 bases from J; bases unmatched to any gene: 1. This CDR3 has 14 residues. Sequences were obtained from PBMCs. The chain recombines TRBV7-6 with TRBJ2-5, with TRBD1 identical over 9 bases. The origin of this receptor is a man aged 50-59 years in good health and CMV-seropositive. CDR3 DNA sequence: TGTGCCAGCAGCTTACGACAGGGGGAAGAGACCCAGTACTTC. Translation gives CASSLRQGEETQYF.